What follows are 7 T cell receptor beta chains derived from one specimen sequenced in a study of neoadjuvant nivolumab and ipilimumab in lung cancer. This table comes from immunoSEQ multiplex PCR, and its TCRdb copy is limited to in-frame clones, with some not included. The sample has 30,000 to 35,000 clones; just over 90% are singletons. The specimen was peripheral blood, collected after neoadjuvant nivolumab, alone or with ipilimumab, at or shortly before surgery. Receptor source: an adult with non-small cell lung cancer.

The V gene is TRBV9, the J gene TRBJ1-5; 10 positions agree with TRBD1. The germline V gene has CDR1 SGDLS and CDR2 YYNGEE. With V trimmed by 4 bases and J by 5 bases, 6 bases remained unmatched. CDR3 length: 15 amino acids. In nucleotides, the CDR3 is TGTGCCAGCAGCACCGGACAGGGGGAAGATCAGCCCCAGCATTTT. It specifies CASSTGQGEDQPQHF.

The chain has TRBV18 and TRBJ2-7; tentative D call: TRBD1 (6 bases). Germline V gene data show CDR1 as KGHSH and CDR2 as LQKENI. Between the trimmed V and J ends, which lost 3 bases and 4 bases, there was a span of 13 bases. The CDR3 is 14 residues long. The CDR3, as DNA: TGTGCCAGCTCACCGCCAGGGGATTGGTACGAGCAGTACTTC. Translating it yields CASSPPGDWYEQYF.

This clone was detected only once. CDR3 region: CASGGGQGFSDTQYF. CDR3 in DNA: TGTGCCAGCGGTGGGGGGCAGGGGTTTTCAGATACGCAGTATTTT. The chain joins TRBV2 to TRBJ2-3; tentatively, D is TRBD1 or TRBD2 (6 bases each). V lost 8 bases, J lost 4 bases, and 19 bases lay in between. There are 15 residues in the CDR3. Germline CDR1 SNHLY, CDR2 FYNNEI.

The chain is built from TRBV5-1 and TRBJ2-7, with D unresolved. This CDR3 contains 13 residues. Trimming cost V 0 bases and J 0 bases, with 4 bases left between them. Germline V gives CDR1 SGHRS, CDR2 YFSETQ. The CDR3 nucleotides read TGCGCCAGCAGCTTGGACAACTCCTACGAGCAGTACTTC. Residues: CASSLDNSYEQYF. Full variable domain (remainder filled in from reference TRBV5-1 and TRBJ2-7): KAGVTQTPRYLIKTRGQQVTLSCSPISGHRSVSWYQQTPGQGLQFLFEYFSETQRNKGNFPGRFSGRQFSNSRSEMNVSTLELGDSALYLCASSLDNSYEQYFGPGTRLTVT.

The chain has TRBV4-3 and TRBJ2-1; 8 nucleotides align to TRBD1. Germline CDR1 LGHNA, CDR2 YSLEER. The V gene end was trimmed by 4 bases and the J gene end by 5 bases; junction bases not matched to a gene: 13. The CDR3 is made up of 17 amino acids. CDR3 region: CASSRGRTGSLNNEQFF. The CDR3 nucleotides are TGCGCCAGCAGCCGAGGGAGGACAGGGTCCTTGAACAATGAGCAGTTCTTC.

V gene TRBV6-6 combines with J gene TRBJ2-7, with 8 bases aligning to TRBD1. The trim removed 7 bases at V and 2 bases at J, leaving 7 bases unmatched. The germline gives CDR1 MNHNY, CDR2 SVGAGI (reference sequence). This CDR3 has 14 amino acids. CDR3 nucleotides: TGTGCCAGCAACGCGGGACAGGCCGCCTACGAGCAGTACTTC. Translated: CASNAGQAAYEQYF.

This chain uses TRBV27 with TRBJ1-5, with D possibly being TRBD1 (5 bases). From germline, CDR1 is MNHEY and CDR2 SMNVEV (reference sequence). The CDR3 runs 16 residues. Trimming took off 7 bases at V and 5 bases at J, with 21 bases between the two ends. The CDR3 sequence is CASKGTGKGRDQPQHF. CDR3 DNA sequence: TGTGCCAGCAAAGGCACCGGGAAGGGACGAGATCAGCCCCAGCATTTT.